This T cell receptor beta chain derives from a study of T-cell memory formation after mild COVID-19. General study findings and limits: For contracting clones, CD4+ ones sat mainly in CM and EM, CD8+ in EMRA. That cross-reactive memory joined was suggested by some responding clones appearing in pre-infection memory.

TCR alpha and TCR beta cDNA libraries carrying sample barcodes and UMIs were produced by 5'RACE using constant-segment primers. MiXCR, run by TCRdb on the 5' RACE reads, gives a single entry per CDR3 protein. The sample lists fewer than 300,000 distinct CDR3 sequences; roughly 17% were seen once. Deletions cut 0 bases from V and 2 bases from J, with 10 bases between. CDR3 length: 15 amino acids. Germline-derived CDR1 and CDR2 are LGHNA and YNFKEQ. A few counts support this clonotype. The antigen is not known. The sample comprised PBMCs or a T cell subset sorted from them (not recorded which). The TCR originated in a man between 18 and 29 years old who had mild COVID-19 (a few samples of this study predate the infection). Cell type and time point are not known. The chain carries TRBV4-2 and TRBJ1-2, with D perhaps TRBD1 (6 bases). The CDR3 bases are TGTGCCAGCAGCCAAGATCGGACAGAGAACTATGGCTACACCTTC. Its protein is CASSQDRTENYGYTF.